Following are 3 T cell receptor beta chains from one sample sequenced in a study of T cell changes during pregnancy in multiple sclerosis. Repertoires were generated with immunoSEQ multiplex PCR, while TCRdb's copy carries only in-frame clones and drops some. Among 70,000 to 95,000 clones, around nine tenths were seen once, and the ten largest hold 0.45% to 0.6%. The sequences come from CD4+ T cells from peripheral blood mononuclear cells, collected in the second trimester of pregnancy. These receptors originate from a female donor with multiple sclerosis, enrolled in a pregnancy study.

CDR3 protein: CASSAIGETSGYNEQFF. The DNA for the CDR3 is TGTGCCAGCAGCGCCATTGGAGAGACTAGCGGATACAATGAGCAGTTCTTC. The chain recombines TRBV9 with TRBJ2-1; 9 positions match TRBD2. CDR3 length: 17 residues. V shed 3 bases, J shed 4 bases, and the junction held 11 bases outside the gene matches. Germline assignment: CDR1 SGDLS and CDR2 YYNGEE.

The chain joins TRBV28 to TRBJ1-1; 8 bases line up with TRBD1. The CDR3 is made up of 13 amino acids. Looked up from germline, CDR1 is MDHEN and CDR2 is SYDVKM. V was pared by 4 bases and J by 8 bases, with 6 bases of the junction left unmatched. CDR3 sequence (DNA): TGTGCCAGCAGTTCAGGACAGGGTTGGGAAGCTTTCTTT. This codes for CASSSGQGWEAFF.

This chain joins TRBV28 and TRBJ1-2; TRBD1 might be the D (6 bases). The CDR3 has 12 residues. Germline V lookup: CDR1 MDHEN, CDR2 SYDVKM. The V gene lost 9 bases and the J gene lost 7 bases, with 15 bases spanning the gap. CDR3 residues: CASSIGGSGYTF. The CDR3 DNA reads as TGTGCCAGTAGTATAGGGGGAAGTGGCTACACCTTC.